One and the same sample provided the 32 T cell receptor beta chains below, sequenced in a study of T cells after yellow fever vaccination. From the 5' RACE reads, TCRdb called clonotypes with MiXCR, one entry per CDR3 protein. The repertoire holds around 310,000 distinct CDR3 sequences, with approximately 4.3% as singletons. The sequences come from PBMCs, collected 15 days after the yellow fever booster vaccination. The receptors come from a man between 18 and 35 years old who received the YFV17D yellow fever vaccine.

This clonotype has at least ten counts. This CDR3 reads CASSLAVGLVAYEQYF. As DNA, the CDR3 is TGTGCCAGCAGCTTAGCGGTTGGACTCGTCGCGTACGAGCAGTACTTC. This chain links TRBV7-6 with TRBJ2-7; a weak D match, TRBD2 (5 bases). Trimming took 0 bases from V and 4 from J, leaving 16 bases between them. The CDR3 length is 16 residues. Germline CDR1 and CDR2: SGHVS and FNYEAQ.

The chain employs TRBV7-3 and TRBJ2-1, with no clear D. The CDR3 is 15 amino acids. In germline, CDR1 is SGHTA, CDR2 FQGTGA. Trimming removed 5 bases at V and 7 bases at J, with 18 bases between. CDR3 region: CASSLGTSRVNEQFF. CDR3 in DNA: TGTGCCAGCAGCCTAGGTACCTCGAGAGTGAATGAGCAGTTCTTC.

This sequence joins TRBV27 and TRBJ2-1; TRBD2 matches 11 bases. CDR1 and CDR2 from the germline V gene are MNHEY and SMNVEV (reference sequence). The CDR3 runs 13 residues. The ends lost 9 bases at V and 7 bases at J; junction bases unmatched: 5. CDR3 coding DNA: TGTGCCAGTGGACTAGCGGGTAGGAATGAGCAGTTCTTC. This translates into CASGLAGRNEQFF.

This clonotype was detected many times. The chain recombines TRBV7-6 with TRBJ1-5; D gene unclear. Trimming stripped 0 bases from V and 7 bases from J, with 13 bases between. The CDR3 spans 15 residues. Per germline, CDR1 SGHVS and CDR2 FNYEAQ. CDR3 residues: CASSLASGLNQPQHF. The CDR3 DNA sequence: TGTGCCAGCAGCTTAGCCAGTGGCCTAAACCAGCCCCAGCATTTT.

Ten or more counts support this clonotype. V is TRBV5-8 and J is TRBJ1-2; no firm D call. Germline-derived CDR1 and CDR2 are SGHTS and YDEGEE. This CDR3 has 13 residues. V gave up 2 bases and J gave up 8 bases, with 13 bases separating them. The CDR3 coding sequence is TGTGCCAGCAGCTTTCCGGGCCCCCGAGGCTACACCTTC. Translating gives CASSFPGPRGYTF. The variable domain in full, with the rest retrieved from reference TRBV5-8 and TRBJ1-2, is EAGVTQSPTHLIKTRGQQATLRCSPISGHTSVYWYQQALGLGLQFLLWYDEGEERNRGNFPPRFSGRQFPNYSSELNVNALELEDSALYLCASSFPGPRGYTFGSGTRLTVV.

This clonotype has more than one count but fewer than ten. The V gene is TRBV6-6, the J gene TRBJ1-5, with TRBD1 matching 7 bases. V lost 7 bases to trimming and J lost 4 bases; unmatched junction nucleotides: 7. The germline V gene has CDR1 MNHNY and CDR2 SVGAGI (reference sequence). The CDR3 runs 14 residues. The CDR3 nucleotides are TGTGCCAGCACCGCGGACAGGTGGAATCAGCCCCAGCATTTT. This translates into CASTADRWNQPQHF.

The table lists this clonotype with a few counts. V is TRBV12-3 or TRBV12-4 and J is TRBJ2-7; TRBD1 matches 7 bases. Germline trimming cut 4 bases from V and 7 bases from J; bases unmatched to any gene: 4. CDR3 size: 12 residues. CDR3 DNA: TGTGCCAGCAGTTCCCCGGACAGGGAGCAGTACTTC. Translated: CASSSPDREQYF.

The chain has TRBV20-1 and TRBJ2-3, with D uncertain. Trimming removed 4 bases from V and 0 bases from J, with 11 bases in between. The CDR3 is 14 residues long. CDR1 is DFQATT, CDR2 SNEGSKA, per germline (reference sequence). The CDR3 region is CSATSSRSTDTQYF. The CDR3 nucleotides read TGCAGTGCTACTTCTAGTCGGAGCACAGATACGCAGTATTTT.

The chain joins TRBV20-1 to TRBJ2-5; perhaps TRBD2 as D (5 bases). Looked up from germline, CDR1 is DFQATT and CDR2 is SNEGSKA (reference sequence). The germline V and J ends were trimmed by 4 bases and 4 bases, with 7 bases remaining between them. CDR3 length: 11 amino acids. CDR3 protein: CSAKRGETQYF. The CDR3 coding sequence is TGCAGTGCTAAACGGGGAGAGACCCAGTACTTC.

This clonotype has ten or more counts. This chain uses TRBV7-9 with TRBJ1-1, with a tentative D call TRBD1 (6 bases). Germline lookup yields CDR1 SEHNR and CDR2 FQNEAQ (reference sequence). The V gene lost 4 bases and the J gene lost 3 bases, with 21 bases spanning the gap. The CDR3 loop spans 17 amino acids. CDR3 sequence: CASSSANYRAADTEAFF. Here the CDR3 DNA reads TGTGCCAGCAGCTCTGCCAATTACAGGGCGGCGGACACTGAAGCTTTCTTT.

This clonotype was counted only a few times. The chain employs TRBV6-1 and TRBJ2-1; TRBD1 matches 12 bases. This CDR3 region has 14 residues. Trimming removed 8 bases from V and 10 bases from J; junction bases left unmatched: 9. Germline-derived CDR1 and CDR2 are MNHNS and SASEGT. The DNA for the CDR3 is TGTGCCAGCGAGGGGGACAGGGGGCGCGGGGAGCAGTTCTTC. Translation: CASEGDRGRGEQFF.

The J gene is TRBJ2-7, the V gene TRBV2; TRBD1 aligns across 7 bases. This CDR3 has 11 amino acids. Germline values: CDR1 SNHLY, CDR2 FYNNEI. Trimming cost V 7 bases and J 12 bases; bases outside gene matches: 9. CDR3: CASTMGDSLYV. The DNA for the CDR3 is TGTGCCAGCACCATGGGGGACAGCCTGTACGTC.

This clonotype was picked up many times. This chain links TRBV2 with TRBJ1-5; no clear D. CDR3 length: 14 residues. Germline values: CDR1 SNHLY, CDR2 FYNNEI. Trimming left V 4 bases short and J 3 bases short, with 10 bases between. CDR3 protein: CASSVILNNQPQHF. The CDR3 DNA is TGTGCCAGCAGTGTTATCCTGAACAATCAGCCCCAGCATTTT. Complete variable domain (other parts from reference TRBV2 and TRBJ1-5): EPEVTQTPSHQVTQMGQEVILRCVPISNHLYFYWYRQILGQKVEFLVSFYNNEISEKSEIFDDQFSVERPDGSNFTLKIRSTKLEDSAMYFCASSVILNNQPQHFGDGTRLSIL.

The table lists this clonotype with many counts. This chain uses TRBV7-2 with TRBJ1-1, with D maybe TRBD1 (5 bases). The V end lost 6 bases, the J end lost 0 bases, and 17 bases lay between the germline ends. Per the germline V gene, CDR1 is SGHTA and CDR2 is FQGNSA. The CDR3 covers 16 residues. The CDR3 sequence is CASSRGLTEVNTEAFF. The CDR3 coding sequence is TGTGCCAGCAGTAGGGGACTGACCGAGGTGAACACTGAAGCTTTCTTT.

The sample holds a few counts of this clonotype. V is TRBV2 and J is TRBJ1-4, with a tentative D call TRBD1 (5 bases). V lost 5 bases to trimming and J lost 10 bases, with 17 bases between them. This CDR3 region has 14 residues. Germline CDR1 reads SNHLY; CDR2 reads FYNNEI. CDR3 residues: CASSPGLLEGKLFF. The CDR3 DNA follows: TGTGCCAGCAGTCCGGGGCTTCTAGAGGGAAAACTGTTTTTT.

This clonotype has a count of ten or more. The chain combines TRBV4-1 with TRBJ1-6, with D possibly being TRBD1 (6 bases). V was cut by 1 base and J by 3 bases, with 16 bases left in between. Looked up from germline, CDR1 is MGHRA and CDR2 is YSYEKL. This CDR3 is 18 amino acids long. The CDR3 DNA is TGCGCCAGCAGCCAAGTGGAGGCAGGGGCCTTCTATAATTCACCCCTCCACTTT. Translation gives CASSQVEAGAFYNSPLHF.

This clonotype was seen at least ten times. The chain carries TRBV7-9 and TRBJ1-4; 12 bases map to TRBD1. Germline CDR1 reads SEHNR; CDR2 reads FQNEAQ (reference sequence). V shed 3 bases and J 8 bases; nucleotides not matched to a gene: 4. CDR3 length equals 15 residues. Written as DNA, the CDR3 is TGTGCCAGCAGCTTTCCCGGGACAGGGGGCGAAAAACTGTTTTTT. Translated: CASSFPGTGGEKLFF. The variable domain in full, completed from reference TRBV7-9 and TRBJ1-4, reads DTGVSQNPRHKITKRGQNVTFRCDPISEHNRLYWYRQTLGQGPEFLTYFQNEAQLEKSRLLSDRFSAERPKGSFSTLEIQRTEQGDSAMYLCASSFPGTGGEKLFFGSGTQLSVL.

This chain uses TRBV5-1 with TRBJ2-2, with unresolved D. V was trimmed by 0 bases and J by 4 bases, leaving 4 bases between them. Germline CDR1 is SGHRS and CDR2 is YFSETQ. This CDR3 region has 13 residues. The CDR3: CASSLEATGELFF. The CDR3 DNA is TGCGCCAGCAGCTTGGAGGCCACCGGGGAGCTGTTTTTT. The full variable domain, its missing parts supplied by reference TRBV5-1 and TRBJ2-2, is KAGVTQTPRYLIKTRGQQVTLSCSPISGHRSVSWYQQTPGQGLQFLFEYFSETQRNKGNFPGRFSGRQFSNSRSEMNVSTLELGDSALYLCASSLEATGELFFGEGSRLTVL.

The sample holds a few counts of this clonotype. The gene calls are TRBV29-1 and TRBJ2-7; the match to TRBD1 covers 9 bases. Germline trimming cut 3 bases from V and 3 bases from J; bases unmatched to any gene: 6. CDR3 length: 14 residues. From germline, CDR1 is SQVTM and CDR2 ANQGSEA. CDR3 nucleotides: TGCAGCGTTGATTCCGGGACAGGGTTCTACGAGCAGTACTTC. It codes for CSVDSGTGFYEQYF.

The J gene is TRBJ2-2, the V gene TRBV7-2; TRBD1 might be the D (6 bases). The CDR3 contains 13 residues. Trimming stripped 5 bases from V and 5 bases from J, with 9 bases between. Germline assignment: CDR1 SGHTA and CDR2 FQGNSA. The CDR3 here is CASSDQGTGELFF. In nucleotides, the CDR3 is TGTGCCAGCAGCGATCAGGGGACCGGGGAGCTGTTTTTT.

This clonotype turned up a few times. Written as DNA, the CDR3 is TGCAGTGCTCCCCTCCCGGGGGGAAAGACCCAGTACTTC. It translates to CSAPLPGGKTQYF. V gene TRBV20-1 combines with J gene TRBJ2-5, with 7 positions matching TRBD2. V was clipped by 5 bases and J by 6 bases; unmatched bases: 9. The CDR3 is 13 residues long. Looked up from germline, CDR1 is DFQATT and CDR2 is SNEGSKA (reference sequence).

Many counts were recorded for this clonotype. The CDR3 DNA follows: TGTGCCAGCAGCGAAGGAACGGGGGCCGAGACCCAGTACTTC. Translating gives CASSEGTGAETQYF. The chain is built from TRBV5-4 and TRBJ2-5, with D perhaps matching TRBD1 or TRBD2 (6 bases each). CDR1 is SGHNT, CDR2 YYREEE, per germline (reference sequence). The CDR3 loop spans 14 amino acids. Trimming shortened V by 4 bases and J by 5 bases, and 15 bases separated the two germline ends.

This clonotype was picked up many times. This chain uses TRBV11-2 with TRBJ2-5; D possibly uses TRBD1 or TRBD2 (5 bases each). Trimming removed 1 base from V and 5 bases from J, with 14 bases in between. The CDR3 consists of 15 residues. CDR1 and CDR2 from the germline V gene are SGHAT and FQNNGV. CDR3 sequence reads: CASSLGGGGSETQYF. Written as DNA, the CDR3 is TGTGCCAGCAGCTTAGGGGGTGGGGGAAGTGAGACCCAGTACTTC.

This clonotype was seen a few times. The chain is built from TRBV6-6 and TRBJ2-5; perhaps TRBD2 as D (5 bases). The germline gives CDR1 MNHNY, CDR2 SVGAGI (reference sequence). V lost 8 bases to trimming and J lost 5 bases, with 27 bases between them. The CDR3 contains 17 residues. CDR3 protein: CASHPRSRTGMGETQYF. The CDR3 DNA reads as TGTGCCAGCCACCCCCGGTCCCGCACGGGGATGGGGGAGACCCAGTACTTC.

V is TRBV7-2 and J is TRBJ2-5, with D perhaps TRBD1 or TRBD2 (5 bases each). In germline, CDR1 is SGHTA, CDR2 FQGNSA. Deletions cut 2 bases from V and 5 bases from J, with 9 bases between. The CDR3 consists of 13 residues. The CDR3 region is CASSLFGAETQYF. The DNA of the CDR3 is TGTGCCAGCAGCTTATTCGGGGCCGAGACCCAGTACTTC. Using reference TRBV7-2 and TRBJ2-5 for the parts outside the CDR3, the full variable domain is GAGVSQSPSNKVTEKGKDVELRCDPISGHTALYWYRQSLGQGLEFLIYFQGNSAPDKSGLPSDRFSAERTGGSVSTLTIQRTQQEDSAVYLCASSLFGAETQYFGPGTRLLVL.

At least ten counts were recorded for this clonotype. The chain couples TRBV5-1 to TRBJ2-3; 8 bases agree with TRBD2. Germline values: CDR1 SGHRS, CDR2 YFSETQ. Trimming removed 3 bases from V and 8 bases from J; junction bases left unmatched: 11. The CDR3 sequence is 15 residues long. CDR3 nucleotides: TGCGCCAGCAGCTCCTTTAGCGGGGCTTTAGTTACGCAGTATTTT. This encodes CASSSFSGALVTQYF.

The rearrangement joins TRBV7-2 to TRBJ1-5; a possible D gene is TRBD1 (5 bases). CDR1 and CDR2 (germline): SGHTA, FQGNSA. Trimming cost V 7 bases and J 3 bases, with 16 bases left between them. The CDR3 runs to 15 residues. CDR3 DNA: TGTGCCAGCACCCAGTGGGGGGGACCCAATCAGCCCCAGCATTTT. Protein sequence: CASTQWGGPNQPQHF.

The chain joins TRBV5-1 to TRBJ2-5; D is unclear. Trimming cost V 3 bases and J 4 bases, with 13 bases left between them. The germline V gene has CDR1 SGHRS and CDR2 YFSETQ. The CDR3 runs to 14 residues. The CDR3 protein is CASSSDMTGETQYF. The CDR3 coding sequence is TGCGCCAGCAGCTCTGACATGACCGGAGAGACCCAGTACTTC.

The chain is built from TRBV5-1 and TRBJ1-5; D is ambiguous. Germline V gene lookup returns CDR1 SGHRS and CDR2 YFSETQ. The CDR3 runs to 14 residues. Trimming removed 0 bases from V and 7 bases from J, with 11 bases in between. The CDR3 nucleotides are TGCGCCAGCAGCTTGGAAGGGCTCGACCAGCCCCAGCATTTT. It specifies CASSLEGLDQPQHF.

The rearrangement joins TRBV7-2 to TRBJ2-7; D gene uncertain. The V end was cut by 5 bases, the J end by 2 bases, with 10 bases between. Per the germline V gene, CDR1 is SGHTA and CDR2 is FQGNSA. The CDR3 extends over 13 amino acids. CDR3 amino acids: CASSPRAPYEQYF. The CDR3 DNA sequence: TGTGCCAGCAGCCCCCGGGCCCCCTACGAGCAGTACTTC.

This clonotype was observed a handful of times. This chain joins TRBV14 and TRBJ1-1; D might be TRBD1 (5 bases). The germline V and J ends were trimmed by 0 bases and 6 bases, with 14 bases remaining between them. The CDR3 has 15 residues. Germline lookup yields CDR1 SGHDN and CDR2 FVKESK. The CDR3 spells CASSQEFSGYPEAFF. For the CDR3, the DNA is TGTGCCAGCAGCCAAGAGTTTTCAGGGTACCCTGAAGCTTTCTTT.

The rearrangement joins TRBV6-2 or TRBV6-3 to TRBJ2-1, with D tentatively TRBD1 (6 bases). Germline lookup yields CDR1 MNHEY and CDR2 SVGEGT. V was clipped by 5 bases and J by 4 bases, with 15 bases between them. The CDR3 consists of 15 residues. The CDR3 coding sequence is TGTGCCAGCAGTCTTGGACAGACGAAATACAATGAGCAGTTCTTC. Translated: CASSLGQTKYNEQFF.